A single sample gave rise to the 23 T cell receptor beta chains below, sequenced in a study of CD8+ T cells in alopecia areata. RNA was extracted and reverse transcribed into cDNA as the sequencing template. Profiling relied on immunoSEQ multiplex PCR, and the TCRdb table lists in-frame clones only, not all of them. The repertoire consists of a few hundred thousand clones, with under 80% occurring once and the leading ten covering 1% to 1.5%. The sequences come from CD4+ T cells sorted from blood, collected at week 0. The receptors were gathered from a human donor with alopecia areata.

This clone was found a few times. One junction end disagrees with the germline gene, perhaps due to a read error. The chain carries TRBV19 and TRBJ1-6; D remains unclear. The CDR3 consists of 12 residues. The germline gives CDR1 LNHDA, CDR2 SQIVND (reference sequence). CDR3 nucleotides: TGTGCCAGCAGTAAGGAGATCGGACCCCTCCACTTT. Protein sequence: CASSKEIGPLHF.

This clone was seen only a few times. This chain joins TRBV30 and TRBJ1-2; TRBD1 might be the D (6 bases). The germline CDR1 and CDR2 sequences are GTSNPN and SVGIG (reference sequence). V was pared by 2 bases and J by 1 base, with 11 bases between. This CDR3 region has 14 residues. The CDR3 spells CAWSSGQYNYGYTF. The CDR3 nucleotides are TGTGCCTGGAGTAGCGGACAGTATAACTATGGCTACACCTTC.

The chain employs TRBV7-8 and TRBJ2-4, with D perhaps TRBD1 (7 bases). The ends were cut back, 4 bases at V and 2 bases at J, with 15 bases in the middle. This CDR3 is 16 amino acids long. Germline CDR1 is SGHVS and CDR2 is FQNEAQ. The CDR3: CASSYRGGLTKNIQYF. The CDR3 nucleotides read TGTGCCAGCAGCTACAGGGGAGGTTTGACCAAAAACATTCAGTACTTC.

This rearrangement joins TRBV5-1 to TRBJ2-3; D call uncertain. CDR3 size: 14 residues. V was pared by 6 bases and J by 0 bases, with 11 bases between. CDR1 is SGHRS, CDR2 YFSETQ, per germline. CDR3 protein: CASTLPTSTDTQYF. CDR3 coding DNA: TGCGCCAGCACTCTACCAACTAGCACAGATACGCAGTATTTT.

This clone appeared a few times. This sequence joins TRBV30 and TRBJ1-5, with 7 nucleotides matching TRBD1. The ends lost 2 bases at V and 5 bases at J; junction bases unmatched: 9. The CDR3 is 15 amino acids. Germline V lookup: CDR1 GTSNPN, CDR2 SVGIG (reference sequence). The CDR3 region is CAWSPRTGAHQPQHF. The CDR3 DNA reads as TGTGCCTGGAGTCCTCGTACAGGGGCCCATCAGCCCCAGCATTTT.

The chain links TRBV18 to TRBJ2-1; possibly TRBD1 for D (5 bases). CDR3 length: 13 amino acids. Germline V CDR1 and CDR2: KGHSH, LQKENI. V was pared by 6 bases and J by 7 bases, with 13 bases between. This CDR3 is CASSTLQGNEQFF. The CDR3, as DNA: TGTGCCAGCTCGACCCTCCAGGGAAATGAGCAGTTCTTC.

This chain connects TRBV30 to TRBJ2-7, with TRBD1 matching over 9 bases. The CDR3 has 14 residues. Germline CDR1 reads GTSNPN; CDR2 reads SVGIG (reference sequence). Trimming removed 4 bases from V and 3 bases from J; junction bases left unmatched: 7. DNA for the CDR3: TGTGCCTGGACCCCCCGGGACAGGGTCTACGAGCAGTACTTC. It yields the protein CAWTPRDRVYEQYF.

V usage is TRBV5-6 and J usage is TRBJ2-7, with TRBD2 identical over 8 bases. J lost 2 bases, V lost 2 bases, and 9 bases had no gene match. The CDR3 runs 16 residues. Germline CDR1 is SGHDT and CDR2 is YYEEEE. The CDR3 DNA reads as TGTGCCAGCAGCTTCGTAGGGAGCGGGGGAACCTACGAGCAGTACTTC. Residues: CASSFVGSGGTYEQYF.

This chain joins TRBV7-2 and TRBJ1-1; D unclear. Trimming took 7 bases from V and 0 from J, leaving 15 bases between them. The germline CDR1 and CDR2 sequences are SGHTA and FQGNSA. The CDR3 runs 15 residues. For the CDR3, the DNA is TGTGCCAGCACAAGCCGATGGGCTATGAACACTGAAGCTTTCTTT. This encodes CASTSRWAMNTEAFF.

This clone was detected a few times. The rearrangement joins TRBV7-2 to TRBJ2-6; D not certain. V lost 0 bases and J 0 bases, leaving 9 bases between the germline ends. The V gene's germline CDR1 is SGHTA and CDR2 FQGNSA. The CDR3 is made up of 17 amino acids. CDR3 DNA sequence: TGTGCCAGCAGCTTAGCTGACGGTCCCTCTGGGGCCAACGTCCTGACTTTC. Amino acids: CASSLADGPSGANVLTF.

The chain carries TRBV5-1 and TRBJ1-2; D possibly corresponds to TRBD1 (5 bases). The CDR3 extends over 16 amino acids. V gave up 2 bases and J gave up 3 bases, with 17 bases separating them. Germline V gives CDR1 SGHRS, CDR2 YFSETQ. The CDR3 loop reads CASSLSGTPGDYGYTF. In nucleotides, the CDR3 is TGCGCCAGCAGCTTATCCGGGACCCCCGGCGACTATGGCTACACCTTC.

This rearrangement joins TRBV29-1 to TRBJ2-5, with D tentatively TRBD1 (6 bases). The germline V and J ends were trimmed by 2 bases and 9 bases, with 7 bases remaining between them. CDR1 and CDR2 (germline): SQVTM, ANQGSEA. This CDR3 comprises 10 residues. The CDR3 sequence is CSVEKGAQYF. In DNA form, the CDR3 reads TGCAGCGTTGAAAAGGGGGCCCAGTACTTC.

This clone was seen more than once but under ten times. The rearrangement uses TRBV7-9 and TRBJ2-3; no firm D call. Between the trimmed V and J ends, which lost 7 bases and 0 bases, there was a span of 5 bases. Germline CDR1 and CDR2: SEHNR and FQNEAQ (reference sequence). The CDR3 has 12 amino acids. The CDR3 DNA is TGTGCCAGCACCCCTAGCACAGATACGCAGTATTTT. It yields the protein CASTPSTDTQYF. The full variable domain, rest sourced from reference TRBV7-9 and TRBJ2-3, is DTGVSQNPRHKITKRGQNVTFRCDPISEHNRLYWYRQTLGQGPEFLTYFQNEAQLEKSRLLSDRFSAERPKGSFSTLEIQRTEQGDSAMYLCASTPSTDTQYFGPGTRLTVL.

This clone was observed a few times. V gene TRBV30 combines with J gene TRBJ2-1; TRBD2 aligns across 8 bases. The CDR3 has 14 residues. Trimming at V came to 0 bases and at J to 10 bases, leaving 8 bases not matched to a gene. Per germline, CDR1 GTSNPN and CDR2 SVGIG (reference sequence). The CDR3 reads CAWSVGLAGGEQFF. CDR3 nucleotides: TGTGCCTGGAGTGTGGGGCTAGCGGGCGGAGAGCAGTTCTTC.

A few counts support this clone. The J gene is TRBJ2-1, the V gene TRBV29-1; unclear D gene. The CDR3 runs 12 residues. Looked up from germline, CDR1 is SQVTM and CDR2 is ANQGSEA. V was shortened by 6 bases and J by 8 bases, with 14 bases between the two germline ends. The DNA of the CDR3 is TGCAGCGTCCGGGTCGACTGGGATGAGCAGTTCTTC. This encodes CSVRVDWDEQFF.

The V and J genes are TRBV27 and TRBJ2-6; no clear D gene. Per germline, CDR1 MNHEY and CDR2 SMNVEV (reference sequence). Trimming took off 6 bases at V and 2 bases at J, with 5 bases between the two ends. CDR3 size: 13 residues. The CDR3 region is CASRTAGANVLTF. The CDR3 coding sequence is TGTGCCAGCAGAACAGCTGGGGCCAACGTCCTGACTTTC.

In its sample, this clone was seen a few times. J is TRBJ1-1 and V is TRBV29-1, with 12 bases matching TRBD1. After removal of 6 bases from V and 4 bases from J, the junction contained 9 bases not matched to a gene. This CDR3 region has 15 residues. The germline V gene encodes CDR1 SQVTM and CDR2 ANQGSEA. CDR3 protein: CSVGQGAQSGTEAFF. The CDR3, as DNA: TGCAGCGTGGGACAGGGGGCCCAATCGGGCACTGAAGCTTTCTTT.

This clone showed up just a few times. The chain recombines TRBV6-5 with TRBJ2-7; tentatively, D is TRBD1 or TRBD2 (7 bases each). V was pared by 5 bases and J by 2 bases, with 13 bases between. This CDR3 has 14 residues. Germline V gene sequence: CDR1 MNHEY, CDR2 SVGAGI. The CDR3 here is CASSRGGQTYEQYF. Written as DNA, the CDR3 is TGTGCCAGCAGTCGCGGGGGACAGACCTACGAGCAGTACTTC.

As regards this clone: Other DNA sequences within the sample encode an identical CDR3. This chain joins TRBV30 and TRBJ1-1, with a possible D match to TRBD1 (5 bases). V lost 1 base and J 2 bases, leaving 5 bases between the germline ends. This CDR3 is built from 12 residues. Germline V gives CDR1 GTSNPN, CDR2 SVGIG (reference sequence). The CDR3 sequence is CAWSGGNTEAFF. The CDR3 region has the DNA TGTGCCTGGAGTGGGGGCAACACTGAAGCTTTCTTT.

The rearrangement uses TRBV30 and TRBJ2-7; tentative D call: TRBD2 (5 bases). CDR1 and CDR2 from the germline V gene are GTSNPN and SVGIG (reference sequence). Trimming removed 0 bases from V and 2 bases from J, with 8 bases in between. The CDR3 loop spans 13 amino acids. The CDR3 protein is CAWSVLGTYEQYF. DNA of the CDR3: TGTGCCTGGAGTGTACTAGGGACCTACGAGCAGTACTTC.

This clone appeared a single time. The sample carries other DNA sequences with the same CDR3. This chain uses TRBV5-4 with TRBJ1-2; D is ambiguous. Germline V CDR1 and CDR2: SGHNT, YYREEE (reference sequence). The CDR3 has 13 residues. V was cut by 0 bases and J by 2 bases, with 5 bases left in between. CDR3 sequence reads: CASSLDGNYGYTF. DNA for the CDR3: TGTGCCAGCAGCTTGGACGGAAACTATGGCTACACCTTC.

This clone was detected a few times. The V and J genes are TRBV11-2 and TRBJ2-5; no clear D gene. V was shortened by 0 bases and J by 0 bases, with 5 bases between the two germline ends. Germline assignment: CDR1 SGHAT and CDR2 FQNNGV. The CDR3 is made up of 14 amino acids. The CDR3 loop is CASSLDYYQETQYF. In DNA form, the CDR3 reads TGTGCCAGCAGCTTAGATTACTACCAAGAGACCCAGTACTTC. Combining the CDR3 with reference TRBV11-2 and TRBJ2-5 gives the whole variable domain EAGVAQSPRYKIIEKRQSVAFWCNPISGHATLYWYQQILGQGPKLLIQFQNNGVVDDSQLPKDRFSAERLKGVDSTLKIQPAKLEDSAVYLCASSLDYYQETQYFGPGTRLLVL.

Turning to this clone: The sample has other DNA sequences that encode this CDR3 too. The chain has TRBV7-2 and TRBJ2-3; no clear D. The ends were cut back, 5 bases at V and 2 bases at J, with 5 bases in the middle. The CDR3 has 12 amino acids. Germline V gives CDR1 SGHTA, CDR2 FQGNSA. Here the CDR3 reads CASSPHTDTQYF. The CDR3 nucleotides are TGTGCCAGCAGCCCCCACACAGATACGCAGTATTTT.